This TCR beta chain came from a study of blood T cell repertoires in COVID-19. Study details: Samples of COVID-19 (acute and convalescent) were obtained from the United States, Italy and Spain. PBMCs, B-cell-depleted T cells, or T cells provided the cDNA or gDNA that made up the material.

V lost 5 bases to trimming and J lost 4 bases, with 13 bases between them. The CDR3 has 14 residues. Germline CDR1 SEHNR, CDR2 FQNEAQ (reference sequence). Authors' processing steps: Amplification from reference gene primers served as the basis for estimated nucleated cell counts. Method: immunoSEQ multiplex PCR; TCRdb's copy keeps in-frame clones and lacks some. The DNA was the basis for D and trimming; V, J and clone size are from that table. The sample has approximately 40,000 clones, 88% seen once. This sequence was found in a woman aged 70-85 years with acute or convalescent COVID-19. Sequencing was done on a sample of peripheral blood. The chain uses TRBV7-9 and TRBJ2-3; D may be TRBD1 (8 bases). The CDR3 region has the DNA TGTGCCAGCAGCATCACAGGGGGGGCAGATACGCAGTATTTT. Its protein product is CASSITGGADTQYF.